Described below is a single T cell receptor beta chain sequence and its context. Its cognate antigen is unknown. These data are taken from a study of graft-versus-host responses after intestinal transplantation. About the study: Uniformly, recipients were administered anti-thymocyte globulin induction with subsequent tacrolimus and steroids for around three years.

Study-wide points: Allograft graft-versus-host to host-versus-graft clonal ratios ran high in patients with graft-donor T cell macrochimerism. HvG clone declines early post-transplant were associated with peak circulating GvH levels.

CDR1 is LNHNV and CDR2 is YYDKDF in the germline V gene (reference sequence). V was trimmed by 5 bases and J by 6 bases, leaving 15 bases between them. This CDR3 region has 14 residues. Method: immunoSEQ multiplex PCR; TCRdb's copy keeps in-frame clones and lacks some. The sample lists about 120,000 clones; roughly 95% were seen once. This material consisted of unstimulated CD8+ T cells sorted from spleen or lymph node cells, taken before intestinal transplant. The chain recombines TRBV15 with TRBJ2-3, with D perhaps TRBD1 (7 bases). The TCR comes from a human donor who received an intestinal transplant. In DNA, the CDR3 is TGTGCCACCAGCCAGGGGGGCCCTGGGGATACGCAGTATTTT. Translation gives CATSQGGPGDTQYF. The whole variable domain, filled in from reference TRBV15 and TRBJ2-3, reads DAMVIQNPRYQVTQFGKPVTLSCSQTLNHNVMYWYQQKSSQAPKLLFHYYDKDFNNEADTPDNFQSRRPNTSFCFLDIRSPGLGDTAMYLCATSQGGPGDTQYFGPGTRLTVL.